Shown below are 16 T cell receptor beta chains from a single sample sequenced in a study of control samples from healthy donors and cancer patients. The protocol was immunoSEQ multiplex PCR, while the TCRdb copy is restricted to in-frame clones and leaves out a portion. The sample lists 140,000 or so clones, under 90% occurring once. The sample taken for sequencing was blood. The receptor source for this set is a man aged 25-45 years in good health.

V and J are TRBV6-6 and TRBJ1-2, with D possibly matching TRBD1 (5 bases). The germline CDR1 and CDR2 sequences are MNHNY and SVGAGI (reference sequence). This CDR3 has 16 amino acids. The V gene lost 6 bases and the J gene lost 7 bases, with 24 bases spanning the gap. CDR3 sequence (DNA): TGTGCCAGCAGATCTGGAAGTACAGGCTTAGTTGGTGGCTACACCTTC. This gives the protein CASRSGSTGLVGGYTF.

The genes are TRBV4-1 and TRBJ1-2, with D hard to call. This CDR3 region has 14 residues. In germline, CDR1 is MGHRA, CDR2 YSYEKL. V lost 0 bases and J 8 bases, leaving 13 bases between the germline ends. The CDR3 spells CASSQEAVVGGYTF. CDR3 sequence (DNA): TGCGCCAGCAGCCAAGAGGCGGTGGTCGGGGGCTACACCTTC.

In nucleotides, the CDR3 is TGTGCCAGAAGCCTGGTAGGGGGCAGGGGCAATCAGCCCCAGCATTTT. Residues: CARSLVGGRGNQPQHF. The V and J genes are TRBV5-3 and TRBJ1-5; TRBD1 matches 7 bases. TRBV5-3 is recorded as an ORF, its role being uncertain. The CDR3 sequence is 16 residues long. Trimming took 4 bases from V and 2 from J; bases not matched to a gene: 9.

The chain links TRBV6-5 to TRBJ2-3, with 9 positions matching TRBD2. The J segment lost 3 bases and the V segment lost 2 bases, leaving 6 bases of the junction unmatched. Germline-derived CDR1 and CDR2 are MNHEY and SVGAGI. CDR3 length equals 16 residues. The CDR3 protein is CASSYHTSGSTDTQYF. The CDR3 DNA is TGTGCCAGCAGTTACCACACTAGCGGGTCGACAGATACGCAGTATTTT.

The CDR3 here is CASSLPLAGLTDTQYF. CDR3 nucleotide sequence: TGTGCCAGCAGCCTACCCTTGGCGGGGCTCACAGATACGCAGTATTTT. The V call is TRBV9, the J call TRBJ2-3, with D perhaps matching TRBD2 (6 bases). Per germline, CDR1 SGDLS and CDR2 YYNGEE. CDR3 length: 16 residues. Trimming left V 4 bases short and J 2 bases short, with 17 bases between.

V usage is TRBV7-2 and J usage is TRBJ2-7, with D maybe TRBD1 (5 bases). V lost 4 bases and J 4 bases, leaving 11 bases between the germline ends. The CDR3 covers 13 residues. In germline, CDR1 is SGHTA, CDR2 FQGNSA. CDR3 coding DNA: TGTGCCAGCAGCTACCTGGGGCGTTACGAGCAGTACTTC. As protein: CASSYLGRYEQYF.

The chain uses TRBV7-3 and TRBJ2-1; TRBD1 might be the D (6 bases). The CDR3 loop spans 12 amino acids. V lost 5 bases and J 8 bases, leaving 10 bases between the germline ends. Germline lookup yields CDR1 SGHTA and CDR2 FQGTGA. The CDR3 DNA reads as TGTGCCAGCAGCCGAGGGGGACATGAGCAGTTCTTC. It specifies CASSRGGHEQFF. Drawing the rest from reference TRBV7-3 and TRBJ2-1, the complete variable domain is GAGVSQTPSNKVTEKGKYVELRCDPISGHTALYWYRQSLGQGPEFLIYFQGTGAADDSGLPNDRFFAVRPEGSVSTLKIQRTERGDSAVYLCASSRGGHEQFFGPGTRLTVL.

The rearrangement links TRBV4-2 to TRBJ2-3; unclear D gene. CDR3 length equals 14 residues. V was trimmed by 0 bases and J by 4 bases, leaving 8 bases between them. Germline CDR1 reads LGHNA; CDR2 reads YNFKEQ. The CDR3 is CASSQERLADTQYF. CDR3 bases: TGTGCCAGCAGCCAAGAACGGTTGGCAGATACGCAGTATTTT.

This clone was counted a single time. This rearrangement joins TRBV6-5 to TRBJ1-1; D remains unclear. Trimming left V 7 bases short and J 2 bases short, with 8 bases between. Germline V gene data show CDR1 as MNHEY and CDR2 as SVGAGI. CDR3 length: 12 residues. CDR3 amino acids: CASTEYNTEAFF. CDR3 sequence (DNA): TGTGCCAGCACCGAGTATAACACTGAAGCTTTCTTT.

Only one count was recorded for this clone. This same CDR3 is encoded by further DNA sequences in the sample. This chain connects TRBV7-2 to TRBJ1-3, with unresolved D. The V and J ends lost 5 bases and 1 base respectively, with 9 bases between them. The CDR3 has 14 amino acids. The germline gives CDR1 SGHTA, CDR2 FQGNSA. The CDR3 is CASSLGNSGNTIYF. CDR3 sequence (DNA): TGTGCCAGCAGCCTAGGGAATTCTGGAAACACCATATATTTT.

The J gene is TRBJ1-2, the V gene TRBV9; D is perhaps TRBD1 (5 bases). The germline V and J ends were trimmed by 4 bases and 2 bases, with 15 bases remaining between them. CDR3 length: 15 amino acids. The V gene's germline CDR1 is SGDLS and CDR2 YYNGEE. CDR3 in amino acids: CASSKGVQSNYGYTF. The CDR3 DNA reads TGTGCCAGCAGCAAAGGGGTACAGAGCAACTATGGCTACACCTTC.

The rearrangement links TRBV7-9 to TRBJ1-1, with D hard to call. The CDR3 is 14 amino acids. Trimming removed 6 bases at V and 1 base at J, with 12 bases between. Germline-derived CDR1 and CDR2 are SEHNR and FQNEAQ (reference sequence). Here the CDR3 reads CASRIPAGNTEAFF. The CDR3 bases are TGTGCCAGCAGAATCCCCGCGGGGAACACTGAAGCTTTCTTT. Using reference TRBV7-9 and TRBJ1-1 for the parts outside the CDR3, the full variable domain is DTGVSQNPRHKITKRGQNVTFRCDPISEHNRLYWYRQTLGQGPEFLTYFQNEAQLEKSRLLSDRFSAERPKGSFSTLEIQRTEQGDSAMYLCASRIPAGNTEAFFGQGTRLTVV.

The chain joins TRBV28 to TRBJ2-1; possible D gene TRBD1, 8 bases. The CDR3 is made up of 15 amino acids. The V end was cut by 10 bases, the J end by 4 bases, with 20 bases between. CDR1 is MDHEN and CDR2 is SYDVKM in the germline V gene. DNA for the CDR3: TGTGCCACTTCTACAGGGGGGGCCCTTTACAATGAGCAGTTCTTC. Translating it yields CATSTGGALYNEQFF.

The chain couples TRBV19 to TRBJ2-7; 15 bases map to TRBD2. The length of the CDR3 is 18 residues. Trimming at V came to 5 bases and at J to 5 bases, leaving 13 bases not matched to a gene. Per germline, CDR1 LNHDA and CDR2 SQIVND (reference sequence). CDR3 loop: CASSPLRRTSGRVHEQYF. As DNA, the CDR3 is TGTGCCAGTAGTCCCCTCCGGAGGACTAGCGGGAGGGTCCACGAGCAGTACTTC.

The chain couples TRBV7-9 to TRBJ1-5, with 9 nucleotides matching TRBD1. The V gene's germline CDR1 is SEHNR and CDR2 FQNEAQ (reference sequence). This CDR3 is 15 amino acids long. Trimming cost V 4 bases and J 6 bases; bases outside gene matches: 7. CDR3 DNA: TGTGCCAGCAGCTCCACAGGGGGCCTCGCTCAGCCCCAGCATTTT. This encodes CASSSTGGLAQPQHF.

This chain connects TRBV4-1 to TRBJ2-3; a weak D match, TRBD2 (6 bases). This CDR3 is 15 amino acids long. CDR1 is MGHRA, CDR2 YSYEKL, per germline. V gave up 1 base and J gave up 4 bases, with 12 bases separating them. The DNA of the CDR3 is TGCGCCAGCAGCCAAGTGTTAACTAGCCCAGATACGCAGTATTTT. Translating gives CASSQVLTSPDTQYF.